The rows below give T cell receptor beta chains drawn from one sample of a study of T cells after yellow fever vaccination. TCRdb re-derived calls from the 5' RACE reads in MiXCR, one entry per CDR3 protein. The sample has roughly 32,000 distinct CDR3 sequences, roughly a tenth seen once; the top ten hold around 12%. The sequenced sample was PBMCs, either bulk or a sorted T-cell subset (CD4+, CD8+, memory, or dextramer-sorted; not recorded which), obtained about 2 weeks after the first yellow fever vaccination. The receptors originated from a man aged 18-30 years who received the YFV17D yellow fever vaccine. Both conserved end residues are part of each CDR3. The D gene is left open where the match is weak. Some rows mark clone size as missing; the rest say once, few, many or name a class of expanded clone.

j_call d_call clone_size v_call cdr3_aa cdr3_nt
TRBJ2-1 TRBD1 many TRBV4-2 CASSDPGGAYNEQFF TGTGCCAGCAGCGATCCAGGGGGCGCCTACAATGAGCAGTTCTTC
TRBJ2-1 - many TRBV6-2/TRBV6-3 CASSYLADNEQFF TGTGCCAGCAGTTACCTAGCCGACAATGAGCAGTTCTTC
TRBJ2-1 TRBD2 many TRBV5-1 CASSLNLAGTYNEQFF TGCGCCAGCAGCTTGAACCTAGCGGGCACCTACAATGAGCAGTTCTTC
TRBJ1-5 TRBD1 many TRBV4-1 CASSLRQGRGYQPQHF TGCGCCAGCAGCTTACGACAGGGCAGGGGGTATCAGCCCCAGCATTTT
TRBJ1-1 TRBD1 many TRBV20-1 CVGSGTGGGKVTEAFF TGCGTAGGATCCGGGACAGGGGGGGGGAAGGTCACTGAAGCTTTCTTT
TRBJ1-2 TRBD1 many TRBV7-2 CASSFPQGARHGYTF TGTGCCAGCAGCTTCCCACAGGGGGCGCGACATGGCTACACCTTC
TRBJ1-4 TRBD1 many TRBV7-3 CASSFGGTGVPPGEKLFF TGTGCCAGCAGCTTTGGCGGGACAGGGGTTCCGCCTGGTGAAAAACTGTTTTTT
TRBJ1-2 TRBD1 - TRBV7-2 CASSDNRGQHQPLIYPNYGYTF TGTGCCAGCAGCGATAACAGGGGGCAACATCAACCCTTAATCTATCCTAACTATGGCTACACCTTC
TRBJ1-1 - many TRBV12-3/TRBV12-4 CASSHGAVDTEAFF TGTGCCAGCAGCCACGGGGCGGTCGACACTGAAGCTTTCTTT
TRBJ1-2 TRBD1 many TRBV13 CASSNPGQGRGYTF TGTGCCAGCAGCAATCCGGGACAGGGTCGTGGCTACACCTTC
TRBJ2-1 TRBD2 many TRBV20-1 CSAESGRLLSEQFF TGCAGTGCTGAAAGCGGGAGGCTCCTTAGTGAGCAGTTCTTC
TRBJ2-3 TRBD2 many TRBV20-1 CSAKRGTPTDTQYF TGCAGTGCTAAGCGGGGCACCCCCACAGATACGCAGTATTTT
TRBJ1-4 - many TRBV5-6 CASSPDRRLEKLFF TGTGCCAGCAGCCCGGACAGACGTTTGGAAAAACTGTTTTTT
TRBJ2-5 - many TRBV5-1 CASSLQAETQYF TGCGCCAGCAGCCTCCAGGCGGAGACCCAGTACTTC
TRBJ1-6 TRBD1 many TRBV4-1 CASSQRQGDRFNSPLHF TGCGCCAGCAGCCAAAGACAGGGGGATCGCTTTAATTCACCCCTCCACTTT
TRBJ2-2 TRBD2 many TRBV20-1 CSARGTSGESGELFF TGCAGTGCTAGAGGGACTAGCGGGGAATCCGGGGAGCTGTTTTTT
TRBJ2-1 TRBD1 many TRBV7-9 CASSLGDRAHNEQFF TGTGCCAGCAGCTTAGGGGACAGGGCCCACAATGAGCAGTTCTTC
TRBJ2-7 - - TRBV5-5 CARGPGQLCEQYF TGTGCCAGGGGCCCTGGACAGCTCTGCGAGCAGTACTTC
TRBJ1-6 - many TRBV11-1 CASSIIPAQLLHF TGTGCCAGCAGCATAATACCGGCACAGCTCCTCCACTTT
TRBJ2-5 - many TRBV7-6 CASSPQGTPGGAQYF TGTGCCAGCAGCCCTCAAGGGACCCCCGGAGGGGCCCAGTACTTC
TRBJ2-1 - many TRBV5-4 CASSLDPTYNEQFF TGTGCCAGCAGCTTGGATCCAACTTACAATGAGCAGTTCTTC
TRBJ2-1 TRBD1 medium-sized TRBV6-2/TRBV6-3 CASSPLRDRVDNEQFF TGTGCCAGCAGTCCCCTCCGGGACAGGGTGGACAATGAGCAGTTCTTC
TRBJ2-1 - many TRBV19 CASRSVESYNEQFF TGTGCCAGTAGGAGCGTGGAATCCTACAATGAGCAGTTCTTC
TRBJ1-2 - - TRBV5-6 CASRPERPSYGYTF TGTGCCAGCAGACCCGAACGTCCTAGCTATGGCTACACCTTC
TRBJ1-1 - many TRBV5-1 CASSRQDGGTEAFF TGCGCCAGCAGCCGTCAGGACGGCGGCACTGAAGCTTTCTTT
TRBJ2-1 TRBD2 many TRBV7-2 CASSPQRDFYNEQFF TGTGCCAGCAGCCCCCAGCGGGACTTCTACAATGAGCAGTTCTTC
TRBJ2-3 - many TRBV30 CAWSVKGNGHRSADTQYF TGTGCCTGGAGTGTCAAGGGTAACGGACATAGAAGCGCAGATACGCAGTATTTT
TRBJ1-4 - many TRBV6-2/TRBV6-3 CASSYDTGPEKLFF TGTGCCAGCAGTTACGACACAGGGCCTGAAAAACTGTTTTTT
TRBJ2-3 - many TRBV5-1 CASSSGGRAVDTQYF TGCGCCAGCAGCTCCGGGGGCCGAGCTGTCGATACGCAGTATTTT
TRBJ1-1 TRBD1 few TRBV6-1 CASRPTGRNTEAFF TGTGCCAGCAGGCCGACAGGGCGGAACACTGAAGCTTTCTTT
TRBJ2-3 TRBD2 many TRBV5-1 CASSSGLAGLTDTQYF TGCGCCAGCAGCTCGGGACTAGCGGGGCTCACAGATACGCAGTATTTT